The sequence of this T cell receptor beta chain was determined in a study of blood T cell repertoires in COVID-19. The J segment lost 7 bases and the V segment lost 5 bases, leaving 9 bases of the junction unmatched. Per the germline V gene, CDR1 is MNHEY and CDR2 is SMNVEV (reference sequence). CDR3 length equals 15 residues. In its sample, this clone was seen once. Other nucleotide sequences in the sample specify the same CDR3. Study processing details: Quantification of nucleated cells was approximated via reference gene primer amplification. Sequencing was performed with immunoSEQ multiplex PCR; in TCRdb, only in-frame clones are kept and a portion is missing. V and J calls and clone size are those listed in that table; D and trimming were worked out from the DNA. The table has over 600,000 clones, more than 80% seen once; the top ten hold approximately 0.25%.

The V and J genes are TRBV27 and TRBJ1-2; TRBD1 agrees at 11 bases. This sequence was found in a woman aged 18-29 years with acute or convalescent COVID-19. Source material: peripheral blood. CDR3 nucleotides: TGTGCCAGCAGTCCCCCGGACAGGGGGCTCGGTGGCTACACCTTC. Protein sequence: CASSPPDRGLGGYTF.